This T cell receptor (beta chain) was recovered during a study of cytomegalovirus exposure and HLA in healthy donors. Broader study findings: Most observed TCR sequences were rare, whereas some public TCRs were detected in many donors. Analysis was carried out at a later point, and it linked a missense DCLRE1C variant to TCR beta V- and J-gene trimming.

Germline CDR1 MDHEN, CDR2 SYDVKM. The length of the CDR3 is 13 residues. Trimming cost V 7 bases and J 8 bases, with 17 bases left between them. Details on this clone: The antigen remains undetermined.

The study ran its PCR with 60 Vbeta and 13 Jbeta primers. Some clones are missing from TCRdb's copy, which holds only in-frame ones; the method was immunoSEQ multiplex PCR. The sample has 100,000 to 150,000 clones; over 70% are singletons. Healthy bone marrow donors supplied every sample. This rearrangement joins TRBV28 to TRBJ1-2; weak D call: TRBD1 (5 bases). This receptor was taken from a man between 35 and 55 years old in good health and CMV-seropositive. Sample: PBMCs. The CDR3 sequence: CASILPGGVGYTF. In nucleotides, the CDR3 is TGTGCCAGCATTTTGCCGGGGGGTGTAGGCTACACCTTC.